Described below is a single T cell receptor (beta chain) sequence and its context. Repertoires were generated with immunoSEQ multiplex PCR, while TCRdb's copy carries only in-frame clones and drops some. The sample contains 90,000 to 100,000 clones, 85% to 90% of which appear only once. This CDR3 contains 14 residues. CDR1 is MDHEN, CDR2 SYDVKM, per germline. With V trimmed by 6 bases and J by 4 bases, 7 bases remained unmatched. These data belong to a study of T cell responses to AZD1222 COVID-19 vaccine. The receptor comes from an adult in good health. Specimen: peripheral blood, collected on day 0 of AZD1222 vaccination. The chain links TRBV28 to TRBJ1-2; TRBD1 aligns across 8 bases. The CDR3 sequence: CASRRQGRIYGYTF. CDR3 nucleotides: TGTGCCAGCAGGAGACAGGGGAGGATCTATGGCTACACCTTC.